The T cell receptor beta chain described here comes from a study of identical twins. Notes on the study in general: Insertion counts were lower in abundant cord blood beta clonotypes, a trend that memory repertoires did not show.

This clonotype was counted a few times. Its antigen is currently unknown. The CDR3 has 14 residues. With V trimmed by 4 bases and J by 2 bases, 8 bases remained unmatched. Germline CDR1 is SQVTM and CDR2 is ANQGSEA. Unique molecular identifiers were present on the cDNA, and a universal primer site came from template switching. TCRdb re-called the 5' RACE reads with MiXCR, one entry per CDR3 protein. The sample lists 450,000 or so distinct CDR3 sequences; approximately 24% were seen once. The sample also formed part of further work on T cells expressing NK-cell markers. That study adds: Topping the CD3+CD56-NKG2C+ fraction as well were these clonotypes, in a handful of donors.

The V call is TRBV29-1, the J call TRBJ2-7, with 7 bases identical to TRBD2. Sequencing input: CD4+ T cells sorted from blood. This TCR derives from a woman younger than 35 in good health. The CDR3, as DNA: TGCAGCGTTGGAGGGGCGGGACTAACCTACGAGCAGTACTTC. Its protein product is CSVGGAGLTYEQYF.